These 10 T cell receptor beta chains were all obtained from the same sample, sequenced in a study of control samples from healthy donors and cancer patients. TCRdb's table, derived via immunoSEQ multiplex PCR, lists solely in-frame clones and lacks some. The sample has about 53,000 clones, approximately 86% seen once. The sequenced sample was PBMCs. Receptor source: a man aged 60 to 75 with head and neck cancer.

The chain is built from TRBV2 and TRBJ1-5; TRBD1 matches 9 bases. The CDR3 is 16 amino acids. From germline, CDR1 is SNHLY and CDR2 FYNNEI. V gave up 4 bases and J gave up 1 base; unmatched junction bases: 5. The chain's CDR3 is CASSVQGAFSNQPQHF. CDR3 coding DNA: TGTGCCAGCAGTGTACAGGGGGCTTTCAGCAATCAGCCCCAGCATTTT.

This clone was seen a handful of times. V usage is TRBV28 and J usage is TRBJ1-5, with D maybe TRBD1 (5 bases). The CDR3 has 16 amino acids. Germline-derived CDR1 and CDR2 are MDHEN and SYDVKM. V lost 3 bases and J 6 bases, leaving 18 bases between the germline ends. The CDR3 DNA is TGTGCCAGCAGTTTCTGGGGGGTGAGCAGTAGTCAGCCCCAGCATTTT. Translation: CASSFWGVSSSQPQHF.

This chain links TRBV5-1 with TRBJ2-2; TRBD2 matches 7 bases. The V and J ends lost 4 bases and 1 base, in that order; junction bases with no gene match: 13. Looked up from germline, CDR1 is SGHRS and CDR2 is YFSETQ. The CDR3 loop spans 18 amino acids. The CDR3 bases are TGCGCCAGCAGCCCACTGGTGATCAGCGGGGAGAACACCGGGGAGCTGTTTTTT. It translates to CASSPLVISGENTGELFF.

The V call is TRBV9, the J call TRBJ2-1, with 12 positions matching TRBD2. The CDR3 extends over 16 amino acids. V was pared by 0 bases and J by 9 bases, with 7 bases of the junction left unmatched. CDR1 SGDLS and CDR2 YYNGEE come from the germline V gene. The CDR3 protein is CASSVESLAGGPEQFF. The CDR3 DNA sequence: TGTGCCAGCAGCGTAGAATCCCTAGCGGGAGGGCCTGAGCAGTTCTTC.

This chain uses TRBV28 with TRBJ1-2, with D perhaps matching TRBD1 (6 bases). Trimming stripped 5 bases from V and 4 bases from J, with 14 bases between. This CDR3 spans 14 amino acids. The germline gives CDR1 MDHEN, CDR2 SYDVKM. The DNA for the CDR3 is TGTGCCAGCAGTACTCCAGGGGTAACCTATGGCTACACCTTC. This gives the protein CASSTPGVTYGYTF.

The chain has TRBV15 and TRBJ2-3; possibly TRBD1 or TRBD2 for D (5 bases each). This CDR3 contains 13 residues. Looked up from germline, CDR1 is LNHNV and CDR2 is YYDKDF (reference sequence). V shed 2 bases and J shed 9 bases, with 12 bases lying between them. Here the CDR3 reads CATSRQDRDTQYF. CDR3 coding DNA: TGTGCCACCAGCAGACAAGACCGGGACACGCAGTATTTT.

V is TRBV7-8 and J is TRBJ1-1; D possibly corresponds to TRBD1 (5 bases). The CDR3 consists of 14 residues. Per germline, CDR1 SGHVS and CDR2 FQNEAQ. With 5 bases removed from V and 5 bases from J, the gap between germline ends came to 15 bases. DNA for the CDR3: TGTGCCAGCAGCAACCAGGGTGGCTTGACTGAAGCTTTCTTT. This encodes CASSNQGGLTEAFF.

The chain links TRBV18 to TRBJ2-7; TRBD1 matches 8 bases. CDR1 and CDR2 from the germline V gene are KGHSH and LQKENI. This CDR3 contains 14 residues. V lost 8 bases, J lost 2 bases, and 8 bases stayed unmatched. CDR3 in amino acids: CASATGQEAYEQYF. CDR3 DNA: TGTGCCAGCGCAACGGGACAGGAGGCCTACGAGCAGTACTTC.

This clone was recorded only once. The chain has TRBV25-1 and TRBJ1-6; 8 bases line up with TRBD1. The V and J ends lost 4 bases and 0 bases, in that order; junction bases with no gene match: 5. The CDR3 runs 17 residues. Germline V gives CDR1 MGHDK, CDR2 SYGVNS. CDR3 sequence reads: CASSVATGGSYNSPLHF. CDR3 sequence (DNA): TGTGCCAGCAGTGTCGCCACAGGGGGCTCCTATAATTCACCCCTCCACTTT. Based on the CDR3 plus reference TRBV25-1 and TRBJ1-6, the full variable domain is EADIYQTPRYLVIGTGKKITLECSQTMGHDKMYWYQQDPGMELHLIHYSYGVNSTEKGDLSSESTVSRIRTEHFPLTLESARPSHTSQYLCASSVATGGSYNSPLHFGNGTRLTVT.

The CDR3 sequence: CASSLDQASYEQYF. The CDR3, as DNA: TGTGCCAGCAGCTTGGATCAGGCCTCCTACGAGCAGTACTTC. The chain carries TRBV5-5 and TRBJ2-7, with no clear D. CDR1 and CDR2 from the germline V gene are SGHKS and YYEKEE (reference sequence). With 0 bases removed from V and 0 bases from J, the gap between germline ends came to 7 bases. The CDR3 is 14 amino acids.